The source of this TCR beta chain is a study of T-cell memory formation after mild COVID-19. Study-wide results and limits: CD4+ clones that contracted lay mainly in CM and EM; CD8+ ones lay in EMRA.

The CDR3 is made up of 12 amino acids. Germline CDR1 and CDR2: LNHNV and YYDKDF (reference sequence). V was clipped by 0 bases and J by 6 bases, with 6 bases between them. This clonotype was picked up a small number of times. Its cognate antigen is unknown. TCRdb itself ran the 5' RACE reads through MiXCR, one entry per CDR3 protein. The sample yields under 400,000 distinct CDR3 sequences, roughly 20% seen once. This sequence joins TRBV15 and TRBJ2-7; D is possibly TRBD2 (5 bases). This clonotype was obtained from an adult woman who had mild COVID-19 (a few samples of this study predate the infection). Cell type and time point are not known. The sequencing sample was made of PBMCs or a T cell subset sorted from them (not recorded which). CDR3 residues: CATSREGGEQYF. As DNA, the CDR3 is TGTGCCACCAGCAGAGAAGGAGGCGAGCAGTACTTC. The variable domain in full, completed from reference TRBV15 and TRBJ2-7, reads DAMVIQNPRYQVTQFGKPVTLSCSQTLNHNVMYWYQQKSSQAPKLLFHYYDKDFNNEADTPDNFQSRRPNTSFCFLDIRSPGLGDTAMYLCATSREGGEQYFGPGTRLTVT.